The 20 T cell receptor beta chains in this list originate from one sample, sequenced in a study of OX40 agonist ivuxolimab in advanced cancers. Sequencing was performed with immunoSEQ multiplex PCR; in TCRdb, only in-frame clones are kept and a portion is missing. The sample yields approximately 71,000 clones, 65% to 85% seen once. This material consisted of CD4+ or CD8+ T cells sorted from blood, taken in a trial of the OX40 agonist ivuxolimab. The receptors derive from an adult with an advanced solid tumor such as melanoma, head and neck, liver or kidney cancer.

The chain recombines TRBV7-2 with TRBJ2-5, with TRBD2 identical over 7 bases. V shed 4 bases, J shed 7 bases, and the junction held 18 bases outside the gene matches. This CDR3 region has 17 residues. The germline CDR1 and CDR2 sequences are SGHTA and FQGNSA. CDR3 sequence (DNA): TGTGCCAGCAGCTCAGTGGGGGGGAGTGGGATAACGGGGACCCAGTACTTC. Its translation: CASSSVGGSGITGTQYF.

This chain joins TRBV7-2 and TRBJ1-6; TRBD1 agrees at 9 bases. V was pared by 3 bases and J by 3 bases, with 3 bases of the junction left unmatched. CDR1 and CDR2 from the germline V gene are SGHTA and FQGNSA. The CDR3 runs to 16 residues. The CDR3 DNA reads as TGTGCCAGCAGCTTGACAGGGGGGGTCTATAATTCACCCCTCCACTTT. This codes for CASSLTGGVYNSPLHF.

The rearrangement links TRBV4-2 to TRBJ2-5; D is possibly TRBD1 (6 bases). Germline CDR1 is LGHNA and CDR2 is YNFKEQ. CDR3 length: 16 amino acids. Trimming took off 0 bases at V and 5 bases at J, with 16 bases between the two ends. The DNA for the CDR3 is TGTGCCAGCAGCCAAGATCTAATTGGGGGCCCGGAGACCCAGTACTTC. Encoded protein: CASSQDLIGGPETQYF.

The chain joins TRBV7-3 to TRBJ2-1, with D possibly matching TRBD2 (6 bases). Germline V gene data show CDR1 as SGHTA and CDR2 as FQGTGA. The CDR3 contains 15 residues. Trimming removed 0 bases from V and 6 bases from J, with 12 bases in between. The CDR3 sequence is CASSLTASAGNEQFF. The CDR3 DNA follows: TGTGCCAGCAGCTTAACGGCTAGCGCGGGCAATGAGCAGTTCTTC.

The chain has TRBV10-3 and TRBJ2-1; 8 nucleotides match TRBD1. CDR1 ENHRY and CDR2 SYGVKD come from the germline V gene. This CDR3 comprises 16 residues. V dropped 5 bases and J dropped 0; count of bases not matched to a gene: 6. CDR3 protein: CAISPGQVSSYNEQFF. The CDR3 coding sequence is TGTGCCATCAGTCCGGGACAGGTTAGCTCCTACAATGAGCAGTTCTTC.

The chain couples TRBV4-1 to TRBJ2-7; perhaps TRBD2 as D (6 bases). CDR1 is MGHRA and CDR2 is YSYEKL in the germline V gene. This CDR3 spans 14 amino acids. The ends were cut back, 4 bases at V and 0 bases at J, with 10 bases in the middle. The CDR3 region is CASSPGGISYEQYV. CDR3 nucleotides: TGCGCCAGCAGCCCTGGGGGGATCTCCTACGAGCAGTACGTC.

The chain has TRBV28 and TRBJ1-5; a possible D gene is TRBD1 (5 bases). The CDR3 has 15 residues. The V gene lost 5 bases and the J gene lost 0 bases, with 11 bases spanning the gap. CDR1 MDHEN and CDR2 SYDVKM come from the germline V gene. CDR3 coding DNA: TGTGCCAGCAGTGCCGGGACTTATAGCAATCAGCCCCAGCATTTT. Translated, it gives CASSAGTYSNQPQHF.

This clone was counted between two and nine times. This chain uses TRBV2 with TRBJ1-5; D is unresolved. This CDR3 has 14 amino acids. Trimming cost V 3 bases and J 3 bases, with 9 bases left between them. Germline loops: CDR1 SNHLY, CDR2 FYNNEI. The CDR3 protein is CASSDMQVNQPQHF. The CDR3 nucleotides are TGTGCCAGCAGTGACATGCAGGTCAATCAGCCCCAGCATTTT.

The J gene is TRBJ2-1, the V gene TRBV5-4; D may be TRBD1 (5 bases). CDR1 SGHNT and CDR2 YYREEE come from the germline V gene (reference sequence). The CDR3 sequence is 14 residues long. Trimming took off 4 bases at V and 4 bases at J, with 12 bases between the two ends. This chain's CDR3 is CASSADSTYNEQFF. For the CDR3, the DNA is TGTGCCAGCAGCGCCGACAGTACTTACAATGAGCAGTTCTTC.

This clone was recorded once. This chain joins TRBV29-1 and TRBJ2-7; D not certain. The V gene lost 1 base and the J gene lost 2 bases, with 12 bases spanning the gap. This CDR3 has 14 residues. CDR1 and CDR2 from the germline V gene are SQVTM and ANQGSEA. The CDR3 nucleotides are TGCAGCGTTGAAGGGACGCTTGGAACCTACGAGCAGTACTTC. Translated, it gives CSVEGTLGTYEQYF.

This clone was recorded once. V and J are TRBV18 and TRBJ1-1; weak D call: TRBD1 (5 bases). Trimming removed 2 bases from V and 2 bases from J, with 6 bases in between. In germline, CDR1 is KGHSH, CDR2 LQKENI. The CDR3 extends over 13 amino acids. CDR3 region: CASSPGGNTEAFF. CDR3 nucleotides: TGTGCCAGCTCACCAGGGGGAAACACTGAAGCTTTCTTT.

Only one count was recorded for this clone. The chain carries TRBV5-1 and TRBJ2-1; a possible D gene is TRBD2 (6 bases). Trimming cost V 0 bases and J 9 bases, with 22 bases left between them. The CDR3 runs to 17 residues. Looked up from germline, CDR1 is SGHRS and CDR2 is YFSETQ. The CDR3 coding sequence is TGCGCCAGCAGCTTGGCCCCTAGCGCGGGTGGGTTTGGTGAGCAGTTCTTC. It codes for CASSLAPSAGGFGEQFF.

This clone was seen many times. This chain uses TRBV6-5 with TRBJ2-7; 7 positions match TRBD1. The J segment lost 6 bases and the V segment lost 5 bases, leaving 10 bases of the junction unmatched. In germline, CDR1 is MNHEY, CDR2 SVGAGI. The CDR3 sequence is 14 residues long. The CDR3 region has the DNA TGTGCCAGCAGTGGCCGTGGCAGGGGGTCCGAGCAGTACTTC. This translates into CASSGRGRGSEQYF.

The chain employs TRBV15 and TRBJ2-7; D tentatively fits TRBD1 or TRBD2 (6 bases each). CDR1 and CDR2 from the germline V gene are LNHNV and YYDKDF (reference sequence). Trimming shortened V by 4 bases and J by 7 bases, and 20 bases separated the two germline ends. The CDR3 sequence is 15 residues long. This CDR3 is CATSTRGQGPREQYF. The CDR3 coding sequence is TGTGCCACCAGCACCCGGGGGCAGGGACCGAGAGAGCAGTACTTC.

Concerning this clone itself: The sample contains more than one DNA sequence encoding this CDR3. The chain is built from TRBV27 and TRBJ2-2; D may correspond to TRBD1 or TRBD2 (6 bases each). CDR1 is MNHEY, CDR2 SMNVEV, per germline (reference sequence). The ends were cut back, 0 bases at V and 5 bases at J, with 7 bases in the middle. The CDR3 is made up of 14 amino acids. The CDR3 region has the DNA TGTGCCAGCAGTTTATCAGGGGGGACCGGGGAGCTGTTTTTT. Translating gives CASSLSGGTGELFF.

This clone is medium-sized within its sample. V and J are TRBV28 and TRBJ2-1, with TRBD2 identical over 9 bases. Germline V gene sequence: CDR1 MDHEN, CDR2 SYDVKM. J gave up 9 bases and V 10 bases, and 10 bases lay outside the gene matches. The CDR3 covers 13 residues. CDR3 nucleotides: TGTGCCACCGAGAGGACTAGCGAGCGTGAGCAGTTCTTC. Residues: CATERTSEREQFF.

This clone was seen once. The chain uses TRBV6-1 and TRBJ2-1, with 8 bases aligning to TRBD2. V gave up 4 bases and J gave up 7 bases; unmatched junction bases: 12. The CDR3 runs to 16 residues. Per the germline V gene, CDR1 is MNHNS and CDR2 is SASEGT. As DNA, the CDR3 is TGTGCCAGCAGTGGGCGAGCGGGGGTGACATGGAATGAGCAGTTCTTC. Translating gives CASSGRAGVTWNEQFF.

Judged by abundance, this clone is medium-sized. This chain uses TRBV6-1 with TRBJ2-2, with 11 bases fitting TRBD2. Germline V CDR1 and CDR2: MNHNS, SASEGT. The CDR3 is 14 amino acids. V shed 7 bases, J shed 6 bases, and the junction held 4 bases outside the gene matches. The CDR3: CASMGTSGAGELFF. CDR3 nucleotide sequence: TGTGCCAGCATGGGGACTAGCGGAGCCGGGGAGCTGTTTTTT.

The rearrangement links TRBV20-1 to TRBJ1-1; D unclear. The CDR3 has 11 amino acids. The ends were cut back, 3 bases at V and 8 bases at J, with 10 bases in the middle. Germline loops: CDR1 DFQATT, CDR2 SNEGSKA (reference sequence). The CDR3 loop reads CSARPVEEAFF. The DNA of the CDR3 is TGCAGTGCTAGGCCGGTGGAAGAAGCTTTCTTT.

This chain joins TRBV19 and TRBJ1-3, with D maybe TRBD1 (6 bases). The V gene lost 11 bases and the J gene lost 1 base, with 15 bases spanning the gap. The germline gives CDR1 LNHDA, CDR2 SQIVND (reference sequence). The CDR3 extends over 14 amino acids. The CDR3 loop reads CAPRQGFSGNTIYF. DNA for the CDR3: TGTGCCCCGAGGCAGGGGTTTTCTGGAAACACCATATATTTT.